This T cell receptor beta chain originates from a study of glioma-infiltrating T cells after dendritic cell vaccination (dated by TCRdb to the mid-2010s). The study in broad terms: The cohort comprised around 15 glioblastoma patients from Phase I and II dendritic cell vaccination trials, 9 newly diagnosed and 6 with recurrent disease. Autologous tumor lysate-pulsed dendritic cell vaccination was administered to the patients between 2003 and 2012. The vaccine consisted of monocyte-derived dendritic cells cultured seven days with IL-4 and GM-CSF, then pulsed overnight with autologous tumor lysate. Patients received three intradermal dendritic cell vaccine injections at biweekly intervals in the arm below the axilla. In glioblastoma patients vaccinated with dendritic cells, deep sequencing of TCR beta CDR3 regions served to measure tumor-infiltrating lymphocyte content and to compare repertoires between tumor and blood. Survival after dendritic cell vaccination was correlated with TCR sequencing metrics, including TIL content and tumor-blood repertoire overlap.

The CDR3 covers 14 residues, taking in both the cysteine and the phenylalanine. This entry keeps only the CDR3 DNA: 42 bases, framed from base 1. Reading the germline V gene gives CDR1 MGHDK and CDR2 SYGVNS. V is clipped by 3 bases and J by 4 bases, and the sequence between their germline boundaries is 12 bases long. The immunoSEQ assay amplified TCRB CDR3 regions from roughly 2 micrograms of genomic DNA, or from all available DNA when less than that amount was available. Multiplex PCR used 60 forward primers for TCR V beta segments and 13 reverse primers for J beta segments. To estimate the number of reads per starting template, synthetic control templates were added to each sample at limiting dilution. The Illumina HiSeq System generated sequencing reads of 87 bp. As for how the authors treated the data: PCR and sequencing errors were removed by merging closely related sequences with a nearest neighbor algorithm. TCR overlap was measured as the percentage of unique tumor TCR beta sequences that were also present in the peripheral blood of the same patient. In TCRdb, the immuneACCESS table is reduced to in-frame sequences with V and J assigned. These tables do not hold every clone; where another copy was compared, an unresolved V gene accounts for under half, and the others remain unexplained. V, J and clone size are taken as reported in that table, and D and trimming were inferred from the DNA itself. The sample has around 67,000 clones on record, 81% of them singletons. Approximately 7.9% of the sample rests with the top ten.

Patients were selected on the basis of adequate residual fresh-frozen tumor tissue and more than two years of available survival data. None of the glioblastoma patients carried an isocitrate dehydrogenase mutation, although molecular status otherwise varied. PBMC were collected before vaccination, two weeks after the third vaccination, and at tumor progression if tumor progression occurred. Genomic DNA was extracted with the Qiagen DNeasy Blood extraction Kit. This clone was seen a few times. What antigen it recognizes has not been identified. No qualities accompany the bases; no much larger clone lies one base away. Paper-wide results and their limitations: The cohort was small and heterogeneous, only a few patients had full blood and tumor sets, and even fewer had initial-recurrent tumor pairs. The three-group TCR overlap response model was described as speculative and requiring prospective validation. After dendritic cell vaccination, a higher estimated pretreatment TIL content predicted longer time to progression and overall survival. TCR clonality showed no direct relationship with survival, which suggests that a diverse polyclonal response may matter.

Sequencing was performed on blood, taken before dendritic cell vaccination. The receptor's source is a human donor with glioblastoma. The chain employs TRBV25-1 and TRBJ1-1; no D segment can be confidently identified. In nucleotides, the sequence is TGTGCCAGCAGTGACCCAGACAAAGTCACTGAAGCTTTCTTT. It is translated as CASSDPDKVTEAFF.